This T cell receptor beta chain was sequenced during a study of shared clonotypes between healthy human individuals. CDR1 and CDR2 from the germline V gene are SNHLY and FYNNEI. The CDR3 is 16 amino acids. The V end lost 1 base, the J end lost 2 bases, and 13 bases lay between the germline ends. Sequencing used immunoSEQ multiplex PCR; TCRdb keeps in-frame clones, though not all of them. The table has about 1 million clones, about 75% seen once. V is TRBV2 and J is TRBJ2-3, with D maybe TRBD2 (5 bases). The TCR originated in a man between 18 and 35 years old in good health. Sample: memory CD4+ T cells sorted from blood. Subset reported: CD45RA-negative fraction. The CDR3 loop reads CASSEGASRYTDTQYF. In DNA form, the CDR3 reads TGTGCCAGCAGTGAAGGGGCTAGCAGATACACAGATACGCAGTATTTT.